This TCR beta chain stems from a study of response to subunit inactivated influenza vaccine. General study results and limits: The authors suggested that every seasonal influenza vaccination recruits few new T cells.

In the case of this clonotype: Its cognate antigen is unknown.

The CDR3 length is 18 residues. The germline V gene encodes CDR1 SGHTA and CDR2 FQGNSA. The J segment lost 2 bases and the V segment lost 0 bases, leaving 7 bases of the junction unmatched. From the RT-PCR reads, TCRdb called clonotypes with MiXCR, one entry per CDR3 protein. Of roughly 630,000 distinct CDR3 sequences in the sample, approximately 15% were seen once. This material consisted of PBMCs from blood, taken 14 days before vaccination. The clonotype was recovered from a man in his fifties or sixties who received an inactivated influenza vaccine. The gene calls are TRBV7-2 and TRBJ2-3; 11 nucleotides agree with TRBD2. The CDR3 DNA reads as TGTGCCAGCAGCTTAGCCCGTCTAGCGGGAGGCTCCACAGATACGCAGTATTTT. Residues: CASSLARLAGGSTDTQYF.